This T cell receptor (beta chain) was captured in a study of shared clonotypes between healthy human individuals. Findings of the study overall: Some clonotypes were shared by all four sorted-subset donors, while others were not shared. The non-shared ones had lower generation probabilities than the shared ones. Represented diversity, genetic and exposure-history alike, was limited by few donors.

The protocol was immunoSEQ multiplex PCR, while the TCRdb copy is restricted to in-frame clones and leaves out a portion. Altogether some 2.1 million clones are present, just under 95% being singletons, with the ten largest covering more than 0.95%. CD45RO-negative, CCR7-positively selected cells formed the naive CD8 fraction, excluding terminally differentiated effector memory CD45RA+ cells. The germline CDR1 and CDR2 sequences are LNHDA and SQIVND (reference sequence). The V end lost 7 bases, the J end lost 6 bases, and 19 bases lay between the germline ends. This CDR3 has 15 amino acids. A note on this clone: Its antigen is unidentified.

The TCR originated in a man between 18 and 29 years old in good health. The source material was naive CD8+ T cells sorted from blood. This chain connects TRBV19 to TRBJ1-5; perhaps TRBD1 as D (6 bases). This CDR3 reads CASTYPGVGVQPQHF. CDR3 nucleotides: TGTGCCAGTACCTACCCAGGGGTTGGAGTTCAGCCCCAGCATTTT.